The 7 T cell receptor beta chains reported below all come from one sample, sequenced in a study of T cells in Graves' hyperthyroidism and ophthalmopathy. RNA transcripts served as the template for amplifying TCR beta CDR3 regions. Primed by the HTBI set, a first-round RT-PCR was run on the TCR CDR3. TCRdb re-analysed the multiplex PCR reads in MiXCR, keeping a single row per CDR3 protein. The table includes under 550,000 distinct CDR3 sequences, around 13% detected once. Sequencing input: blood. The receptors come from a woman under 30 with Graves' hyperthyroidism.

This clonotype has a count of ten or more. The chain links TRBV28 to TRBJ1-1, with 7 bases matching TRBD1. The trim removed 5 bases at V and 1 base at J, leaving 7 bases unmatched. The CDR3 contains 15 residues. Per the germline V gene, CDR1 is MDHEN and CDR2 is SYDVKM. CDR3 nucleotide sequence: TGTGCCAGCAGTGCCGCGACAGGGCAGAACACTGAAGCTTTCTTT. Protein: CASSAATGQNTEAFF.

This chain uses TRBV10-1 with TRBJ1-2; no clear D. The CDR3 totals 14 residues. The V gene lost 5 bases and the J gene lost 0 bases, with 10 bases spanning the gap. Germline V gene sequence: CDR1 WNHNN, CDR2 SYGVQD (reference sequence). The CDR3 reads CASSPRGANYGYTF. CDR3 coding DNA: TGCGCCAGCAGTCCCCGCGGGGCTAACTATGGCTACACCTTC.

This clonotype was counted at least ten times. This chain links TRBV2 with TRBJ1-1; D is perhaps TRBD1 (5 bases). Trimming stripped 4 bases from V and 0 bases from J, with 12 bases between. The CDR3 has 15 amino acids. Germline CDR1 and CDR2: SNHLY and FYNNEI. CDR3 nucleotides: TGTGCCAGCAGTGGAGGAATACAGGTGAACACTGAAGCTTTCTTT. Amino acid sequence: CASSGGIQVNTEAFF.

The CDR3, as DNA: TGTGCCAGCAGTTACTTTGAAGGGGGTAACAGCTATGGCTACACCTTC. This gives the protein CASSYFEGGNSYGYTF. V usage is TRBV6-5 and J usage is TRBJ1-2, with D possibly matching TRBD1 (6 bases). Germline CDR1 and CDR2: MNHEY and SVGAGI. V lost 1 base to trimming and J lost 4 bases, with 16 bases between them. This CDR3 has 16 amino acids.

The sample holds a few counts of this clonotype. The chain uses TRBV6-2 or TRBV6-3 and TRBJ2-7, with D perhaps matching TRBD1 (5 bases). The CDR3 length is 14 residues. The germline CDR1 and CDR2 sequences are MNHEY and SVGEGT. V gave up 4 bases and J gave up 5 bases, with 15 bases separating them. The CDR3 coding sequence is TGTGCCAGCAGTTGGGGCAGGGAAAACCACGAGCAGTACTTC. Translated: CASSWGRENHEQYF.

This clonotype was recorded once. The chain joins TRBV3-1 to TRBJ2-3; 7 positions agree with TRBD2. V trimming: 2 bases; J trimming: 8 bases; junction bases outside the gene matches: 13. The germline V gene has CDR1 LGHDT and CDR2 YNNKEL (reference sequence). The CDR3 spans 16 residues. CDR3 protein: CASSQLAAPRPGTQYF. CDR3 nucleotide sequence: TGTGCCAGCAGCCAACTAGCGGCCCCTCGCCCTGGTACGCAGTATTTT.

To note about this clonotype: A much larger clone differs by one base, so this may be a read error. This chain links TRBV28 with TRBJ1-1, with D possibly TRBD1 on 6 matching bases. Germline values: CDR1 MDHEN, CDR2 SYDVKM. The CDR3 has 19 amino acids. V was cut by 5 bases and J by 0 bases, with 25 bases left in between. The CDR3 DNA reads TGTGCCAGCAGTGCACCGGGGGGCCGGGAAACATTTATGAACACTGAAGCTTTCTTT. Amino acid sequence: CASSAPGGRETFMNTEAFF.